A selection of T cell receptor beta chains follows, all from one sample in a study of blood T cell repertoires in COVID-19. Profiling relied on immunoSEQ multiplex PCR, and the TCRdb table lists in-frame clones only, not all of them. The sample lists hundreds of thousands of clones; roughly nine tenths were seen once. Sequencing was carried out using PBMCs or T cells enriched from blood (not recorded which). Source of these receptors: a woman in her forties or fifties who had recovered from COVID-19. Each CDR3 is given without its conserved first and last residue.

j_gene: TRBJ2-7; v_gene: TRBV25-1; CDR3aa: ASSDPAYEQY
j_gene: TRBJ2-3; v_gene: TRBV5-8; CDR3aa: ASSLAGGTDTQY
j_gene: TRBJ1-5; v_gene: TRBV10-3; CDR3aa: AISASGTGANQPQH
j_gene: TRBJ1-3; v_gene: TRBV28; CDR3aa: ASRQLQASSGNTIY
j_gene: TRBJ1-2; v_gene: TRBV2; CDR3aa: ASSDRGVNYGYT
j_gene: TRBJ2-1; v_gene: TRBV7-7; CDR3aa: ASSLGQGIRNEQF
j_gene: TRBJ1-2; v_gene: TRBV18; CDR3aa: ASSPQGRSNYGYT
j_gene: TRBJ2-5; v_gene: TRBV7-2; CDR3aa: ASSLGTSGETQY
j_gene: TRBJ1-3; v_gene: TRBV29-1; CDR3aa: SVDTDSSGNTIY
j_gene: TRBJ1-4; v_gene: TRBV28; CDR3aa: ASSPGGSGEKLF
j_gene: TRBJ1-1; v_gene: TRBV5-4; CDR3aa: ASSPAGGSTEAF
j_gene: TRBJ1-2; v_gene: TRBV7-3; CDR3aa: ASSLTSDRDGYT
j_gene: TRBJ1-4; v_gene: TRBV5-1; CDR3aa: ASSKDRIPNEKLF
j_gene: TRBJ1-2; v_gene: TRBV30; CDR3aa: AWSVSYSGLANYGYT
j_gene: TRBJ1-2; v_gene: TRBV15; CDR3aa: ATSGEGTGALSGYT
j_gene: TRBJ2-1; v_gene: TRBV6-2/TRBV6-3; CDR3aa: ASSYPSRLAEGEQF
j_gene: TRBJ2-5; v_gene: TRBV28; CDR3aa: ASSLTVGEGQETQY
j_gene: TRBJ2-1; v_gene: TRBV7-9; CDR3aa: ASSPRRGTGGYSNEQF
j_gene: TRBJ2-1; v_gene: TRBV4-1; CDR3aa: ASRRDRLAGVGEQF
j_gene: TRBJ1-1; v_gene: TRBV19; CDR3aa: ASSTGQLLVHTEAF
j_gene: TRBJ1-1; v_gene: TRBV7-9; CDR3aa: ASSLDTPNTEAF
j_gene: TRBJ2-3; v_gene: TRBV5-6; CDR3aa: ASSLIGDSSQLREY
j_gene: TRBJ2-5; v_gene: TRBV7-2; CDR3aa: ASSLRQGYSQY
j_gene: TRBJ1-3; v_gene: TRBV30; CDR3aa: AWGPGLSSGNTIY
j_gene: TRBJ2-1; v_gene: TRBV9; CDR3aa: ASSGTSGPYNEQF
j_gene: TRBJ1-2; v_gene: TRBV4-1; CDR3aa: ASSHPTPRQGSYGYT
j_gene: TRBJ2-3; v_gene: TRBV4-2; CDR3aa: ASSRTSGATDTQY
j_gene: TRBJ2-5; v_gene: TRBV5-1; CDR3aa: ASSSLAEETQY
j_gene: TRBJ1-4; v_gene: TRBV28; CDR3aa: ASSTDRFNEKLF
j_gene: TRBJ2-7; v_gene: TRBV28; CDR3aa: ASSLFRITYEQY
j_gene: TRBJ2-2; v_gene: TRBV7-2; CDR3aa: ASSPSLATGTGELF
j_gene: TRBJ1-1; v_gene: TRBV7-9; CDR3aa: ASSLEGDRQANTEAF
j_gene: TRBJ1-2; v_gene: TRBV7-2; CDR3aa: ASSLGQGVNYGYT
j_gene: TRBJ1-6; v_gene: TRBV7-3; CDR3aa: ASSPGGAGSPLH
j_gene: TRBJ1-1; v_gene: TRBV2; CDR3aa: ASDGTGVPEAF
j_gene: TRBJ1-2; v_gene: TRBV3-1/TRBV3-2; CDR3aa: ASSQDSGQGASGYT
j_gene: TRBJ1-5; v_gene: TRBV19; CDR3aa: ASSRLGGGQPQH
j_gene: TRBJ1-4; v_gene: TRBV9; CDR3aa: ASSVGGYFNNEKLF
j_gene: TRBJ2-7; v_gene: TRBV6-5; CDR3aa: ASSTTTNGGQY
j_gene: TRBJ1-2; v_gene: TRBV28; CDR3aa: ASSLTANYGYT
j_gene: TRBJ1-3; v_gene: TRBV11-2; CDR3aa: ASSLAGGNTIY
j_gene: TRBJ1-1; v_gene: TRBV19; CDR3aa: ASGTGGAF
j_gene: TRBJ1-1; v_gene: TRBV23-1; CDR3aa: ASSQSKARRSRNTEAF
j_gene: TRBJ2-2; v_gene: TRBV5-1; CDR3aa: ASSSSGTSGRKGGELF
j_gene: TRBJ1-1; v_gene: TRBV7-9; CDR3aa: ASSYYKDTEAF
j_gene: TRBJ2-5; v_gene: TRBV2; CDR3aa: ASSVQADPDRGETQY
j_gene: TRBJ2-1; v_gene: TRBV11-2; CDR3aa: ASSLGPGVAGTSYNEQF
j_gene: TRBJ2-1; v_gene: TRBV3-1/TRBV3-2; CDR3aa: ASSPLEAKRENVVVVGEQF
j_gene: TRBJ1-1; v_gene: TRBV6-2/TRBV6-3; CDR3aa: ASSRAGTPEAF
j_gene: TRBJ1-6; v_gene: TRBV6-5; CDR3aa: ASSLRDSNSPLH
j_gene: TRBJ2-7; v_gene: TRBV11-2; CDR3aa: ASSFTSGSPNEQY
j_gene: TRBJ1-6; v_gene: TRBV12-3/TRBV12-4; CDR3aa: ASSFRENSPLH
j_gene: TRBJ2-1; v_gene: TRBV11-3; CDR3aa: ASSLARNEQF
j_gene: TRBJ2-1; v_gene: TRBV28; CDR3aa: ASRPTSGRGFNEQF
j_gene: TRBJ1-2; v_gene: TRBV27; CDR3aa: ASSSQDRVGGYT
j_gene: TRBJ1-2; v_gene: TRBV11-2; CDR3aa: ASSLVGDRGLYGYT
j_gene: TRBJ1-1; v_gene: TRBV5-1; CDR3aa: ASSEGQGATEAF